Presented here are 12 T cell receptor beta chains from one specimen sequenced in a study of T cell responses to AZD1222 COVID-19 vaccine. Profiled with immunoSEQ multiplex PCR; TCRdb holds only in-frame clones, not every one. Of 100,000 to 140,000 clones listed, around 89% were seen once; the top ten hold roughly 6.5%. Sequenced here: peripheral blood, sampled on day 0 of AZD1222 vaccination. The receptors originated from an adult in good health.

V usage is TRBV7-2 and J usage is TRBJ1-3; D is unclear. This CDR3 region has 17 residues. CDR1 is SGHTA and CDR2 is FQGNSA in the germline V gene. V was trimmed by 1 base and J by 4 bases, leaving 17 bases between them. In nucleotides, the CDR3 is TGTGCCAGCAGCTTAGGGGGATTTTTCTCTCCCGGAAACACCATATATTTT. Protein sequence: CASSLGGFFSPGNTIYF.

This sequence joins TRBV3-1 (or the pseudogene TRBV3-2) and TRBJ2-5; 10 bases align to TRBD2. J was trimmed by 5 bases and V by 3 bases; bases with no gene match: 15. This CDR3 is built from 18 residues. The germline gives CDR1 LGHDT, CDR2 YNNKEL (reference sequence). CDR3 nucleotides: TGTGCCAGCAGCCAGGGCCTAGCGGGAGTAGGTCTAGGGGAGACCCAGTACTTC. This codes for CASSQGLAGVGLGETQYF.

This clone was seen just once. CDR3 DNA sequence: TGTGCCAGCAGTTACGGGGGATTGGGCACTGAAGCTTTCTTT. As protein: CASSYGGLGTEAFF. The chain recombines TRBV6-5 with TRBJ1-1; D is perhaps TRBD1 (5 bases). V gave up 2 bases and J gave up 4 bases, with 11 bases separating them. The germline V gene has CDR1 MNHEY and CDR2 SVGAGI. The CDR3 runs to 14 residues.

The V call is TRBV27, the J call TRBJ2-2, with D possibly TRBD2 on 6 matching bases. CDR3 length equals 16 residues. Germline V gene data show CDR1 as MNHEY and CDR2 as SMNVEV (reference sequence). Trimming stripped 4 bases from V and 3 bases from J, with 15 bases between. The CDR3 DNA reads as TGTGCCAGCAGTTCCGCCGGGACTCCCTACACCGGGGAGCTGTTTTTT. Protein: CASSSAGTPYTGELFF.

V and J are TRBV12-3 or TRBV12-4 and TRBJ1-2, with D possibly matching TRBD1 (6 bases). Trimming took off 6 bases at V and 5 bases at J, with 10 bases between the two ends. The CDR3 contains 12 residues. The CDR3 DNA follows: TGTGCCAGCAGCGGACAGAAATATGGCTACACCTTC. Translation gives CASSGQKYGYTF.

The chain couples TRBV7-2 to TRBJ2-1; D is unresolved. The CDR3 length is 15 residues. Germline values: CDR1 SGHTA, CDR2 FQGNSA. The ends were cut back, 5 bases at V and 0 bases at J, with 11 bases in the middle. The CDR3 DNA sequence: TGTGCCAGCAGCCTGACCCCGAGCTCCTACAATGAGCAGTTCTTC. This translates into CASSLTPSSYNEQFF.

This rearrangement joins TRBV28 to TRBJ1-1, with 7 bases matching TRBD1. From germline, CDR1 is MDHEN and CDR2 SYDVKM. The CDR3 spans 14 residues. Losses at the gene ends were 5 bases for V and 5 bases for J; bases not matched to a gene: 8. The CDR3 nucleotides are TGTGCCAGCAGTCAACTGACAGGGCTAACTGAAGCTTTCTTT. Translated: CASSQLTGLTEAFF. Filled out from reference TRBV28 and TRBJ1-1, the complete variable domain reads DVKVTQSSRYLVKRTGEKVFLECVQDMDHENMFWYRQDPGLGLRLIYFSYDVKMKEKGDIPEGYSVSREKKERFSLILESASTNQTSMYLCASSQLTGLTEAFFGQGTRLTVV.

The chain couples TRBV5-1 to TRBJ1-2; no firm D call. Germline V CDR1 and CDR2: SGHRS, YFSETQ. Trimming took off 2 bases at V and 2 bases at J, with 13 bases between the two ends. The CDR3 length is 15 residues. CDR3 in DNA: TGCGCCAGCAGCTTAGCCCAAACACGGAACTATGGCTACACCTTC. As protein: CASSLAQTRNYGYTF.

This CDR3 reads CASSFPGTNNEQFF. The CDR3 region has the DNA TGTGCCAGCAGTTTCCCCGGGACTAACAATGAGCAGTTCTTC. The chain recombines TRBV6-5 with TRBJ2-1; 7 bases are shared with TRBD2. The CDR3 has 14 residues. V trimming: 4 bases; J trimming: 5 bases; junction bases outside the gene matches: 5. Germline V gives CDR1 MNHEY, CDR2 SVGAGI.

The chain employs TRBV2 and TRBJ2-7; D is possibly TRBD1 or TRBD2 (5 bases each). The CDR3 runs to 14 residues. Between the trimmed V and J ends, which lost 1 base and 5 bases, there was a span of 12 bases. Germline CDR1 and CDR2: SNHLY and FYNNEI. CDR3 bases: TGTGCCAGCAGTGAAGTGGGACCGCCCCACGAGCAGTACTTC. Translated: CASSEVGPPHEQYF.

This clone was counted only a few times. This chain's CDR3 is CAIQSGGQISEQYF. For the CDR3, the DNA is TGTGCCATCCAGAGCGGGGGGCAGATCTCCGAGCAGTACTTC. This chain links TRBV28 with TRBJ2-7, with TRBD2 matching over 9 bases. V trimming: 10 bases; J trimming: 6 bases; junction bases outside the gene matches: 13. This CDR3 is 14 amino acids long. Germline V gene lookup returns CDR1 MDHEN and CDR2 SYDVKM.

J is TRBJ1-1 and V is TRBV6-5; D not resolved. From germline, CDR1 is MNHEY and CDR2 SVGAGI. This CDR3 region has 12 residues. The germline V and J ends were trimmed by 6 bases and 7 bases, with 12 bases remaining between them. CDR3: CASSRRGFEAFF. The CDR3 DNA follows: TGTGCCAGCAGCCGAAGAGGGTTTGAAGCTTTCTTT.